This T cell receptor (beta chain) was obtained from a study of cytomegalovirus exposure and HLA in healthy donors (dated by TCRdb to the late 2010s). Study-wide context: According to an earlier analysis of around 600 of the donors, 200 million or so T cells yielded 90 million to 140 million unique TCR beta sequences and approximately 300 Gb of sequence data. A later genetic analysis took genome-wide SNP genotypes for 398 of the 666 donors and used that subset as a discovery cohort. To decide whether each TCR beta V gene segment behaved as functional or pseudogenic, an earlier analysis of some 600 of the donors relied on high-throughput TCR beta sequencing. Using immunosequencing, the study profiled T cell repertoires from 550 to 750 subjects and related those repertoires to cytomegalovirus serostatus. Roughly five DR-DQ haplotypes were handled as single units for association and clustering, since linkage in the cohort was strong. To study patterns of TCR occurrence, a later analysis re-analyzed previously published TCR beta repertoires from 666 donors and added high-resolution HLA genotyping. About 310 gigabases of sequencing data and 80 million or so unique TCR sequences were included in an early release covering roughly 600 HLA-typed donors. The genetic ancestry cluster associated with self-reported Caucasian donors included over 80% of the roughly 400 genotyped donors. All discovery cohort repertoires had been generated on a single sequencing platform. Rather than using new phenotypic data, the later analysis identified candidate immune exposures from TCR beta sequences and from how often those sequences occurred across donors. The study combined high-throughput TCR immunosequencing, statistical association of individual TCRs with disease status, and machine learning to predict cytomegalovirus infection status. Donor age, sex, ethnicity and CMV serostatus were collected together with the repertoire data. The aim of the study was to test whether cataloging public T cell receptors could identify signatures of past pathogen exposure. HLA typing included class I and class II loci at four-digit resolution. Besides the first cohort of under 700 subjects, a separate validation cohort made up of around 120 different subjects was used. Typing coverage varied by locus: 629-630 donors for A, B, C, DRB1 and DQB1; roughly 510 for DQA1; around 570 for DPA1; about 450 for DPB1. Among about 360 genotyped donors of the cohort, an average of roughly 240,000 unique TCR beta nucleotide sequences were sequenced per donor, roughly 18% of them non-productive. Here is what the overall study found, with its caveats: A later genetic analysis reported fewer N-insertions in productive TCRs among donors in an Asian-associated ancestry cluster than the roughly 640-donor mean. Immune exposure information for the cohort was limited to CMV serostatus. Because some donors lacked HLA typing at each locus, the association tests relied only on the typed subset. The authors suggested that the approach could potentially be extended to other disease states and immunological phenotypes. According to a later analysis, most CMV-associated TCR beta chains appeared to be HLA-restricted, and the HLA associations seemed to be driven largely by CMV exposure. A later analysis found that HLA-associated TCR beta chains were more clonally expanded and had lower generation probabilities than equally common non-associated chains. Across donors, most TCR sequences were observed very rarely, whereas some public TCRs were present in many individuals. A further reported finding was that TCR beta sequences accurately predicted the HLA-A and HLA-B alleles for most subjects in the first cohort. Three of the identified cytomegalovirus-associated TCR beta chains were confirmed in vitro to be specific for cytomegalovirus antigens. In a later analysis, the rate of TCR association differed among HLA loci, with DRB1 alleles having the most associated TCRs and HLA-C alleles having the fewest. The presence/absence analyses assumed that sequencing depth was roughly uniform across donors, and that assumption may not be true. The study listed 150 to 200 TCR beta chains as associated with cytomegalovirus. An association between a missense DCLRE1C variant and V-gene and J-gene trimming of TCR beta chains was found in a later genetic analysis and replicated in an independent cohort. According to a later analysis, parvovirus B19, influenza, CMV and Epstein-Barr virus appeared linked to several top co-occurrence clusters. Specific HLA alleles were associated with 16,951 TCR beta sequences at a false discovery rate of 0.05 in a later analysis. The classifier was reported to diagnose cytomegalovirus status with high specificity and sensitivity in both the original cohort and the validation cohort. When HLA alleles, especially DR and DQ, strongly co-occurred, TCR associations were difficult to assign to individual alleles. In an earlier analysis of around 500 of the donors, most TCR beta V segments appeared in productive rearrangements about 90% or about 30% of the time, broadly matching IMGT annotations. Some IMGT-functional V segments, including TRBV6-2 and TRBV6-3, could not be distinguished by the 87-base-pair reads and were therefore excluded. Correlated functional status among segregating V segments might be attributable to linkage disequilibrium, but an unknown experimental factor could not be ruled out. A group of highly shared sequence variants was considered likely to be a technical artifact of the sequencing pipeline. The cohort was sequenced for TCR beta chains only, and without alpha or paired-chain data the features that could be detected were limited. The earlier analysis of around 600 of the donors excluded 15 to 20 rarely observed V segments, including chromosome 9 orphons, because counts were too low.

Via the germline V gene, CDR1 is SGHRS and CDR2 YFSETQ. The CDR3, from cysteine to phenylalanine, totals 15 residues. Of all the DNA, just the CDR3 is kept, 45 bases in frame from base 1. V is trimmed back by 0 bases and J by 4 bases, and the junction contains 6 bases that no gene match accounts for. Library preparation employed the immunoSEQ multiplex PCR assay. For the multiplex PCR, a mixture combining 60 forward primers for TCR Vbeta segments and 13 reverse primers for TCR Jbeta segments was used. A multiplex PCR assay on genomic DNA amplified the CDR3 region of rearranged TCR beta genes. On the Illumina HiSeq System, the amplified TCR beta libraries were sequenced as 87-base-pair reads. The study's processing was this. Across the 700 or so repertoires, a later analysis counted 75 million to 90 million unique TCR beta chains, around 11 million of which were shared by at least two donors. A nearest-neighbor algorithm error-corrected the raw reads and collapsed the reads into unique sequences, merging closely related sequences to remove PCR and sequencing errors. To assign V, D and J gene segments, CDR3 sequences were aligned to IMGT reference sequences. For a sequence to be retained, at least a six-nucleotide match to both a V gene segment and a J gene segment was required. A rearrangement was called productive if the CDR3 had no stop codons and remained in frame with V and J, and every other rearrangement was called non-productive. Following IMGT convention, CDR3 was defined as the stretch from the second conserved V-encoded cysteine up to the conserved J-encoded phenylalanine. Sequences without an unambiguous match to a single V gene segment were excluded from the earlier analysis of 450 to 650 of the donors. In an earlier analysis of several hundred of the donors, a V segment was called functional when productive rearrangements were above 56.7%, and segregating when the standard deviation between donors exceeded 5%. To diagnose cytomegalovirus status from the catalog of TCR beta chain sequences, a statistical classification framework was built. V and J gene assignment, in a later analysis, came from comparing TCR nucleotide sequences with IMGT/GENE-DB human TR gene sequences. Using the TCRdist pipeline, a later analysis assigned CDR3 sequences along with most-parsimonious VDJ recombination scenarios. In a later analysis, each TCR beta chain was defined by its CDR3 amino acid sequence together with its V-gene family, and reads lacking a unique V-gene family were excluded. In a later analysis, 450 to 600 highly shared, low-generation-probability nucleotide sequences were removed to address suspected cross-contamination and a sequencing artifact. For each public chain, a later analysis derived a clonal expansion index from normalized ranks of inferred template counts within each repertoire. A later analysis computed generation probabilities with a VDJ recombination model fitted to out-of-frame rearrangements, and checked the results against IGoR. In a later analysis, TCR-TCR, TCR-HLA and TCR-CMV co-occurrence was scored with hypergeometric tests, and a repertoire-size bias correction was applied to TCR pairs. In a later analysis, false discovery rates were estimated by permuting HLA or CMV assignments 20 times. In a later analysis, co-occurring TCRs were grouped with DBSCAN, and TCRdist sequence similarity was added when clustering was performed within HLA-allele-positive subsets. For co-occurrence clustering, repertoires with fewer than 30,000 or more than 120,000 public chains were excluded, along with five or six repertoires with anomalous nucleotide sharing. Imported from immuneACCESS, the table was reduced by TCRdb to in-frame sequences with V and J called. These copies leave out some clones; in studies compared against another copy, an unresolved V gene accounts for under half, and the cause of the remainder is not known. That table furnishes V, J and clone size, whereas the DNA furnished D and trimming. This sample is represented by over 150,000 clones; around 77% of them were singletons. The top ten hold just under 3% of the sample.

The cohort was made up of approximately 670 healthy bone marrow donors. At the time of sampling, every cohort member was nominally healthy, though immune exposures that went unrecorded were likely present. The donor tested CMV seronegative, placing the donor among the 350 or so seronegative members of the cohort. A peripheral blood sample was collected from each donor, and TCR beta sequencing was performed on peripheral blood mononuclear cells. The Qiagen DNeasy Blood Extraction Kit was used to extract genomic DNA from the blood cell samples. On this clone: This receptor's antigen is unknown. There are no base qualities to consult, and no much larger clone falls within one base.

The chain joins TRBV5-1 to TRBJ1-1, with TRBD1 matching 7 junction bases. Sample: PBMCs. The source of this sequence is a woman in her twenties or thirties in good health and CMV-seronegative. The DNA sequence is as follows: TGCGCCAGCAGCTTGGAGGGGGCGCCCAGCACTGAAGCTTTCTTT. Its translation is CASSLEGAPSTEAFF.